These 25 T cell receptor beta chains originate from one sample sequenced in a study of T-cell reconstitution after alpha-beta-depleted transplantation in children. Unique molecular identifiers were incorporated during preparation of the TCRbeta library. TCRdb processed the PCR reads anew with MiXCR; each CDR3 protein has one entry. The sample contains 6,500 to 8,000 distinct CDR3 sequences, roughly 30% of which appear only once. Sample: peripheral blood, taken 60 days after TCRalphabeta/CD19-depleted stem cell transplant. These receptors were taken from a boy younger than two who had a stem cell transplant for SCID, so the T cells may come from the graft donor.

The V and J genes are TRBV7-9 and TRBJ2-5, with D hard to call. V was pared by 8 bases and J by 1 base, with 8 bases between. Per the germline V gene, CDR1 is SEHNR and CDR2 is FQNEAQ (reference sequence). This CDR3 has 12 residues. The chain's CDR3 is CASGQVQETQYF. The CDR3 DNA is TGTGCCAGCGGGCAGGTCCAAGAGACCCAGTACTTC.

CDR3 sequence reads: CASSQRRGGNSPLHF. DNA of the CDR3: TGCGCCAGCAGTCAGCGGAGGGGAGGTAATTCACCCCTCCACTTT. The V and J genes are TRBV23-1 and TRBJ1-6, with D possibly being TRBD1 (5 bases). TRBV23-1 is an open reading frame, and its role is uncertain. The V gene lost 3 bases and the J gene lost 6 bases, with 12 bases spanning the gap. The CDR3 is 15 amino acids.

This clonotype was seen at least ten times. The chain carries TRBV15 and TRBJ1-2, with unresolved D. CDR1 is LNHNV and CDR2 is YYDKDF in the germline V gene (reference sequence). This CDR3 is 13 amino acids long. Trimming left V 1 base short and J 7 bases short, with 10 bases between. The CDR3 DNA is TGTGCCACCAGCAGAGCTAGGGTGGGTGGCTACACCTTC. Translation gives CATSRARVGGYTF.

In its sample, this clonotype ranks as medium-sized. J is TRBJ2-3 and V is TRBV15; perhaps TRBD2 as D (6 bases). Germline CDR1 LNHNV, CDR2 YYDKDF (reference sequence). The CDR3 is 14 residues long. V was cut by 2 bases and J by 2 bases, with 8 bases left in between. The CDR3 here is CATSRRGLTDTQYF. CDR3 in DNA: TGTGCCACCAGCAGACGGGGACTCACAGATACGCAGTATTTT.

The chain employs TRBV5-6 and TRBJ2-7, with TRBD1 as a possible D gene (5 bases). V shed 0 bases and J shed 1 base, with 8 bases lying between them. Germline-derived CDR1 and CDR2 are SGHDT and YYEEEE. CDR3 length: 14 residues. This CDR3 reads CASSLDRLSYEQYF. The CDR3 DNA reads TGTGCCAGCAGCTTGGACAGGCTTTCCTACGAGCAGTACTTC.

This clonotype was seen repeatedly, ten times or more. The chain recombines TRBV15 with TRBJ1-3, with D possibly TRBD1 on 5 matching bases. The V end was cut by 1 base, the J end by 2 bases, with 12 bases between. CDR3 size: 16 residues. In germline, CDR1 is LNHNV, CDR2 YYDKDF (reference sequence). CDR3 in amino acids: CATSRGGPGPGNTIYF. The DNA for the CDR3 is TGTGCCACCAGCAGAGGGGGCCCGGGGCCTGGAAACACCATATATTTT.

Within the sample, this clonotype is medium-sized. The genes are TRBV7-3 and TRBJ2-2, with TRBD2 matching over 8 bases. The V gene end was trimmed by 3 bases and the J gene end by 1 base; junction bases not matched to a gene: 10. Germline values: CDR1 SGHTA, CDR2 FQGTGA. This CDR3 comprises 18 residues. The CDR3 is CASSFKRGPRENTGELFF. The CDR3 coding sequence is TGTGCCAGCAGCTTTAAGCGGGGGCCTCGGGAGAACACCGGGGAGCTGTTTTTT.

This clonotype was seen many times. The chain couples TRBV6-5 to TRBJ1-2; 8 bases map to TRBD1. The CDR3 extends over 15 amino acids. Looked up from germline, CDR1 is MNHEY and CDR2 is SVGAGI. V shed 2 bases and J 7 bases; nucleotides not matched to a gene: 9. CDR3 DNA sequence: TGTGCCAGCAGTTACCTCGACAGGGGCAACGGTGGCTACACCTTC. This sequence encodes CASSYLDRGNGGYTF.

As to this clonotype: An end of the junction differs from the germline gene, which may be a read error. The V call is TRBV3-1, the J call TRBJ2-5, with D unclear. The CDR3 extends over 13 amino acids. Germline V gene data show CDR1 as LGHDT and CDR2 as YNNKEL (reference sequence). The CDR3 loop is CASIQDVLETQYF. CDR3 nucleotide sequence: TGTGCCAGCATCCAAGATGTCTTGGAGACCCAGTACTTC.

This clonotype has at least ten counts. J is TRBJ1-5 and V is TRBV7-3; TRBD1 agrees at 7 bases. The CDR3 length is 15 residues. CDR1 and CDR2 (germline): SGHTA, FQGTGA. The J segment lost 2 bases and the V segment lost 3 bases, leaving 4 bases of the junction unmatched. The CDR3 here is CASSFNGTGNQPQHF. The CDR3 DNA reads as TGTGCCAGCAGCTTCAACGGGACAGGCAATCAGCCCCAGCATTTT.

This clonotype was recorded once. The genes are TRBV7-7 and TRBJ2-1; TRBD1 is a possible D gene (6 bases). V lost 3 bases and J 9 bases, leaving 15 bases between the germline ends. Germline CDR1 SSHAT, CDR2 FNYEAQ (reference sequence). The CDR3 is 14 amino acids. DNA of the CDR3: TGTGCCAGCAGCTTGGGGGCCCTTGGAGGTGAGCAGTTCTTC. Amino acids: CASSLGALGGEQFF.

This chain joins TRBV5-6 and TRBJ1-1; no firm D call. The length of the CDR3 is 14 residues. V gave up 0 bases and J gave up 0 bases, with 6 bases separating them. Germline V CDR1 and CDR2: SGHDT, YYEEEE. CDR3 in DNA: TGTGCCAGCAGCTTGGGTCAGATGAACACTGAAGCTTTCTTT. Its translation: CASSLGQMNTEAFF.

The chain combines TRBV13 with TRBJ2-6, with 11 positions matching TRBD2. Germline CDR1 is PRHDT and CDR2 is FYEKMQ (reference sequence). With V trimmed by 9 bases and J by 0 bases, 22 bases remained unmatched. The CDR3 extends over 22 amino acids. CDR3 in amino acids: CARGPGIHKLAGASSGANVLTF. As DNA, the CDR3 is TGTGCCAGGGGCCCGGGGATCCACAAACTAGCGGGGGCTTCCTCTGGGGCCAACGTCCTGACTTTC. The whole variable domain, filled in from reference TRBV13 and TRBJ2-6, reads AAGVIQSPRHLIKEKRETATLKCYPIPRHDTVYWYQQGPGQDPQFLISFYEKMQSDKGSIPDRFSAQQFSDYHSELNMSSLELGDSALYFCARGPGIHKLAGASSGANVLTFGAGSRLTVL.

The chain recombines TRBV2 with TRBJ2-1; 8 bases line up with TRBD1. The CDR3 totals 14 residues. CDR1 and CDR2 from the germline V gene are SNHLY and FYNNEI. V dropped 0 bases and J dropped 6; count of bases not matched to a gene: 1. Here the CDR3 reads CASSEATGGNEQFF. CDR3 DNA: TGTGCCAGCAGTGAAGCCACAGGGGGCAATGAGCAGTTCTTC.

This clonotype ranks as medium-sized. V and J are TRBV5-1 and TRBJ1-4; D remains unclear. This CDR3 is built from 14 residues. With 0 bases removed from V and 0 bases from J, the gap between germline ends came to 3 bases. Germline CDR1 reads SGHRS; CDR2 reads YFSETQ. DNA of the CDR3: TGCGCCAGCAGCTTGGGTGCAACTAATGAAAAACTGTTTTTT. Translated, it gives CASSLGATNEKLFF. Full variable domain (outside the CDR3, taken from reference TRBV5-1 and TRBJ1-4): KAGVTQTPRYLIKTRGQQVTLSCSPISGHRSVSWYQQTPGQGLQFLFEYFSETQRNKGNFPGRFSGRQFSNSRSEMNVSTLELGDSALYLCASSLGATNEKLFFGSGTQLSVL.

The J gene is TRBJ2-1, the V gene TRBV9, with a tentative D call TRBD2 (6 bases). V was trimmed by 4 bases and J by 2 bases, leaving 16 bases between them. Germline assignment: CDR1 SGDLS and CDR2 YYNGEE. This CDR3 comprises 16 residues. CDR3 nucleotide sequence: TGTGCCAGCAGCAAGACTAGACCTCAAACCTACAATGAGCAGTTCTTC. Residues: CASSKTRPQTYNEQFF.

The gene calls are TRBV11-2 and TRBJ2-5, with 7 positions matching TRBD2. This CDR3 is built from 14 residues. The trim removed 0 bases at V and 7 bases at J, leaving 5 bases unmatched. CDR1 and CDR2 (germline): SGHAT, FQNNGV. CDR3 in DNA: TGTGCCAGCAGCTTAGAGACTAGCCGAGGGACCCAGTACTTC. Encoded protein: CASSLETSRGTQYF.

This clonotype is classed as medium-sized. This sequence joins TRBV6-5 and TRBJ1-2; TRBD1 agrees at 7 bases. Germline values: CDR1 MNHEY, CDR2 SVGAGI. V shed 2 bases and J 3 bases; nucleotides not matched to a gene: 3. CDR3 size: 14 residues. The CDR3: CASSYRDSYYGYTF. The DNA of the CDR3 is TGTGCCAGCAGTTACCGGGACAGCTACTATGGCTACACCTTC.

The rearrangement links TRBV2 to TRBJ1-3, with D perhaps matching TRBD1 (5 bases). V dropped 6 bases and J dropped 2 bases, with 14 bases sitting between them. CDR3 length equals 15 residues. The germline V gene has CDR1 SNHLY and CDR2 FYNNEI. DNA for the CDR3: TGTGCCAGCAGGGTCGGCAGGGCCACTGGAAACACCATATATTTT. It yields the protein CASRVGRATGNTIYF.

This CDR3 is CASSVGPSFNLYEQYF. As DNA, the CDR3 is TGTGCCAGCAGCGTAGGTCCATCATTTAACCTCTACGAGCAGTACTTC. J is TRBJ2-7 and V is TRBV9, with D hard to call. CDR3 length: 16 amino acids. The V end was cut by 0 bases, the J end by 3 bases, with 16 bases between. Germline assignment: CDR1 SGDLS and CDR2 YYNGEE. Together with reference TRBV9 and TRBJ2-7, the CDR3 gives the full variable domain: DSGVTQTPKHLITATGQRVTLRCSPRSGDLSVYWYQQSLDQGLQFLIQYYNGEERAKGNILERFSAQQFPDLHSELNLSSLELGDSALYFCASSVGPSFNLYEQYFGPGTRLTVT.

This clonotype was counted a few times. This CDR3 reads CASRSNEGRKNTEAFF. In DNA, the CDR3 is TGTGCAAGTCGCTCCAACGAGGGACGGAAGAACACTGAAGCTTTCTTT. The V call is TRBV12-2, the J call TRBJ1-1; the D call of TRBD1 is as the table states it, not checked on the DNA. TRBV12-2 is a recognized pseudogene. The length of the CDR3 is 16 residues.

Within the sample, this clonotype is medium-sized. The V and J genes are TRBV7-3 and TRBJ2-1; 9 nucleotides agree with TRBD1. In germline, CDR1 is SGHTA, CDR2 FQGTGA. The trim removed 5 bases at V and 4 bases at J, leaving 6 bases unmatched. The CDR3 spans 15 residues. The CDR3 here is CASSLTGTGYNEQFF. Here the CDR3 DNA reads TGTGCCAGCAGCCTGACCGGGACAGGGTACAATGAGCAGTTCTTC.

This clonotype is termed medium-sized. The CDR3 DNA follows: TGTGCCAGCAGTATACAGGGAGGGGCATGGGCATGGAACACTGAAGCTTTCTTT. Protein product: CASSIQGGAWAWNTEAFF. The chain couples TRBV12-3 or TRBV12-4 to TRBJ1-1; a weak D match, TRBD1 (6 bases). V lost 5 bases and J lost 1, with 23 bases in between. The CDR3 spans 18 residues.

V gene TRBV11-2 combines with J gene TRBJ1-4; D gene uncertain. Germline loops: CDR1 SGHAT, CDR2 FQNNGV. The CDR3 is 13 amino acids. The V gene lost 3 bases and the J gene lost 8 bases, with 10 bases spanning the gap. The CDR3 nucleotides read TGTGCCAGCAGCTTTTCGACGGCGGAAAAACTGTTTTTT. Protein sequence: CASSFSTAEKLFF. Variable domain in full (rest from reference TRBV11-2 and TRBJ1-4): EAGVAQSPRYKIIEKRQSVAFWCNPISGHATLYWYQQILGQGPKLLIQFQNNGVVDDSQLPKDRFSAERLKGVDSTLKIQPAKLEDSAVYLCASSFSTAEKLFFGSGTQLSVL.

This clonotype was seen at least ten times. V and J are TRBV25-1 and TRBJ2-2; 10 bases fit TRBD2. Germline CDR1 and CDR2: MGHDK and SYGVNS. The J segment lost 4 bases and the V segment lost 6 bases, leaving 5 bases of the junction unmatched. The length of the CDR3 is 15 residues. Here the CDR3 reads CASRAGGPSTGELFF. The CDR3 coding sequence is TGTGCCAGCAGAGCGGGGGGGCCAAGCACCGGGGAGCTGTTTTTT.